One T cell receptor (beta chain) is described in this entry. This clone has a single count. What antigen it recognizes has not been identified. Per-nucleotide qualities are absent, and no much larger clonotype sits a single base away. The sample comes from a study of shared clonotypes between healthy human individuals (dated by TCRdb to about 2020). About the investigation overall: A couple of women and a few men aged 18 to 49 years were included in the cohort. Each donor's leukapheresis produced roughly between about 0.8 and 10 billion PBMCs. Per donor, three plates each were used for CD4 naive and CD4 memory, two for CD8 naive, and one for CD8 memory. Different laboratories and diverse techniques were used to prepare libraries and sequence TCR repertoires, to increase sequencing depth and limit assay-specific biases. To estimate repertoire size and how much clonotype sharing occurs between individuals, the study deeply sequenced the blood TCR repertoires of a handful of healthy adults.

Using the deep immunoSEQ assay, multiplex PCR amplified TCR CDR3 regions from genomic DNA. Extracted genomic DNA from each cell subset was spread evenly across all wells of several immunoSEQ 96-well plates, with each plate serving as a replicate. For sorted subsets, each replicate PCR was loaded with about 0.2 ug genomic DNA, equivalent to some 31,000 T cell genomes. Purified libraries were measured with a Qubit 3.0 fluorometer, size-checked on a Bioanalyzer 2100, and measured again with the KAPA Library Quantification kit. Every immunoSEQ 96-well plate was sequenced on a dedicated single-read 150-cycle Illumina NextSeq 550 flow cell. The original methods were these. Because only junctional sequences without quality scores were contained in the immunoSEQ output, filtering matching that applied to full-length reads could not be performed. To assign V/J genes and CDR3, sequences were annotated against IMGT germline references using PyIR, a Python wrapper for IgBLAST v1.9. Any read was removed if the V/J assignment was weak (E-value above 1e-6), the CDR3 was missing, or the read contained stop codons, out-of-frame junctions, or ambiguous translated residues. V3J clonotypes were defined as sequences sharing the same inferred V gene, J gene, and CDR3 amino acid sequence. The percentage overlap between two repertoires was calculated by dividing the number of shared unique clonotypes by the size of the smaller repertoire. Three approaches were used to assess repertoire richness: RTK rarefaction, the Chao1 estimator, and Recon v2.1 estimates of unobserved clonotypes. OLGA was used to compute generation probabilities for all TCRbeta clonotypes that the gDNA method yielded from a few donors. TCRdb provides this immuneACCESS table in a form limited to in-frame rearrangements. Some clones are lacking; in checked studies, under half of them reflect an unresolved V gene, and why the rest are absent is not known. V, J and clone size are those of that table, while D and trimming were read from the DNA. The sample includes some 2.3 million clones, with more than 85% observed a single time. Together, the top ten hold around 0.4% of the sample.

The CDR3 numbers 15 residues from cysteine through phenylalanine. Only the CDR3 portion is preserved as DNA: 45 bases, with reading frame beginning at the first base. CDR1 and CDR2, per the germline V gene, are SGHRS and YFSETQ. V loses 0 bases, J loses 0 bases, and the germline ends lie 9 bases apart. The donors were healthy, HIV-negative adults with no recently reported acute infections or vaccinations. Only Caucasian adults living in Nashville, Tennessee, USA were represented among the donors. CD4+ T cells were enriched by magnetic negative selection; naive cells were then positively selected on CD45RA, and the negative fraction formed the memory subset. After blood collection by leukapheresis, PBMCs were isolated using Ficoll-Histopaque density gradient centrifugation and then cryopreserved in the vapor phase of liquid nitrogen. Analytical flow cytometry was used to check the purity and quantity of each magnetically sorted T cell population. Each sorted fraction had its genomic DNA isolated and then quantified by UV absorbance on a Nanodrop 2000c.

Overall results and qualifications from the work: Because the study included a small number of donors, the genetic and exposure-history diversity represented was limited. Higher generation probabilities were observed for clonotypes shared by all four sorted-subset donors than for non-shared clonotypes. Pairwise subsampling indicated that sequencing depth was expected to affect the degree of clonotype sharing among donors. Sampling was restricted to blood, and TCR repertoires in tissues likely differ from the TCR repertoires found in blood. Across a handful of donors, approximately 5% of naive CD4, 3% to 4% of naive CD8, approximately 2.5% of memory CD4, and about 0.44% of memory CD8 clonotypes were shared. Rarefaction of sorted-subset datasets indicated incomplete sequencing despite the large sequencing depth. Larger estimated clonotype richness was generally found for naive subsets than for memory subsets.

Rearrangement joined TRBV5-1 to TRBJ1-1; the D gene identity is not certain. The sample comprised naive CD4+ T cells from PBMCs. The cell subset or site label of this sample denotes: CD45RA+ positively selected. The receptor was derived from a man aged 18 to 29 in good health. Some clones in this sample may be carry-over from other donors' samples. CDR3 region: CASSLEGRLNTEAFF. The sequenced DNA: TGCGCCAGCAGCTTGGAAGGGAGATTGAACACTGAAGCTTTCTTT.